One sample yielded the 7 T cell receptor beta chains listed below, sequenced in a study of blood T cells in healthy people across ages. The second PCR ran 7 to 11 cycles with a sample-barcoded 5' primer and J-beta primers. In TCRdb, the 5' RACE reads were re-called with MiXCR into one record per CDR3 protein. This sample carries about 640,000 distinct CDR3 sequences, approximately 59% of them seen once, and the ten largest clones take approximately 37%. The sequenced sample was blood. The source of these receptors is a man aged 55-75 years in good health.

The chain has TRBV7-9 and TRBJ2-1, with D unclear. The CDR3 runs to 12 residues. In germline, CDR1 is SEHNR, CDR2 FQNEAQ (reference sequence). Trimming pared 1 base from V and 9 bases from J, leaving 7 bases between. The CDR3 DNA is TGTGCCAGCAGCTTAGACTACCGTGAGCAGTTCTTC. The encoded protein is CASSLDYREQFF.

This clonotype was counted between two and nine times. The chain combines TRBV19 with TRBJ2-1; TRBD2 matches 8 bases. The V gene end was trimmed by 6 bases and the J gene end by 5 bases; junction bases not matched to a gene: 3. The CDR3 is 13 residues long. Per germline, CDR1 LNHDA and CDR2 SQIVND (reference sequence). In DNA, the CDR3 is TGTGCCAGTAGCACTAGCGGTCACAATGAGCAGTTCTTC. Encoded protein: CASSTSGHNEQFF.

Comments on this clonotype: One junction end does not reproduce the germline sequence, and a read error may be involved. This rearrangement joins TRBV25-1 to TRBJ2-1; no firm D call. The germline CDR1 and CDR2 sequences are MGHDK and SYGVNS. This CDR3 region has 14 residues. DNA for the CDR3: TGTGCCTGCAGTGAGGCTGGTGGTGGGAATGAGCAGTTCTTC. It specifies CACSEAGGGNEQFF.

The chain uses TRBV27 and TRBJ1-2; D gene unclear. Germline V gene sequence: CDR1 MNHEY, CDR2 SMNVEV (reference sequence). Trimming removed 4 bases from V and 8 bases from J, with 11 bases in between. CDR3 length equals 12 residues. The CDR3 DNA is TGTGCCAGCAGTTCCAGGATTAGGGGCTACACCTTC. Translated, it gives CASSSRIRGYTF.

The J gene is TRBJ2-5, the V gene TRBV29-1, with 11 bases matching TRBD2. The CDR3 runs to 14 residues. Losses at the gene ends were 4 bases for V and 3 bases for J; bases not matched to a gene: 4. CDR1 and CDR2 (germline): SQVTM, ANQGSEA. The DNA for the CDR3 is TGCAGCGTTGCCCCTAGCGGGGGGAAAGAGACCCAGTACTTC. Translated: CSVAPSGGKETQYF.

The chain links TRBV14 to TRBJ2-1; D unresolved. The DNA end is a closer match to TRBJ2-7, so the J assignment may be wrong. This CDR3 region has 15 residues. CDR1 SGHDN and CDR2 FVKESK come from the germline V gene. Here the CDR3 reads CASSQGAISYNEQYF. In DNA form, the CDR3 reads TGTGCCAGCAGCCAGGGTGCTATTTCCTACAATGAGCAGTACTTC.

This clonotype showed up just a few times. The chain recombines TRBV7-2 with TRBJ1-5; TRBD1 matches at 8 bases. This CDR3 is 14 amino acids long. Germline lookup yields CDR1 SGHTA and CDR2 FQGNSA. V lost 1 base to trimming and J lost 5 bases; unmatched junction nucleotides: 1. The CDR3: CASSLGQGYQPQHF. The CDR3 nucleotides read TGTGCCAGCAGCTTAGGACAGGGGTATCAGCCCCAGCATTTT.